This T cell receptor (beta chain) appears in the sequencing data of a study of blood T cell repertoires in COVID-19. For the study at large: The United States, Italy and Spain supplied acute and convalescent COVID-19 samples. Sources were T cells, B-cell-depleted T cells, or PBMCs; the material itself was cDNA or gDNA.

The V gene's germline CDR1 is GTSNPN and CDR2 SVGIG (reference sequence). The CDR3 loop spans 14 amino acids. V trimming: 2 bases; J trimming: 4 bases; junction bases outside the gene matches: 7. TCRdb's copy holds only in-frame clones and misses some; the assay was immunoSEQ multiplex PCR. The sample shows about half a million clones, approximately 85% of them seen only once. Sample: peripheral blood. The rearrangement joins TRBV30 to TRBJ2-7; 8 bases line up with TRBD1. The TCR comes from a human donor in a cohort sampled during active COVID-19. The CDR3 sequence: CAWSRVGQVYEQYF. Here the CDR3 DNA reads TGTGCCTGGAGTAGGGTGGGACAGGTTTACGAGCAGTACTTC.